This TCR beta chain appears in the sequencing data of a study of pediatric ulcerative colitis (dated by TCRdb to between 2017 and 2020). With respect to the entire study: Pancolitis was present in over 5 ulcerative colitis patients and left-sided colitis in two, and histology consistent with ulcerative colitis was found in all of these patients. From 8 or 9 newly diagnosed, treatment-naive pediatric ulcerative colitis patients and a few non-IBD control children, paired blood and rectal samples were collected. By Pediatric Ulcerative Colitis Activity Index, mild disease was classified in a couple of patients, moderate disease in four and acute severe colitis in three.

Through the immunoSEQ TRB Survey service, multiplex V and J primers were used to amplify rearranged CDR3 beta regions from genomic DNA. To keep depth equal across samples, survey-level sequencing depth of up to 500,000 reads per sample was applied. The libraries were purified and pooled, then sequenced using Illumina technology. Concerning the study's data processing: Productive clonality, sample overlap, pairwise scatters, CDR3 beta length, V/D/J gene usage and productiveness were assessed with immunoSEQ online tools. Calculated diversity was the number of unique rearrangements divided by total templates times 100; Shannon and Simpson indices were also computed. Principal component analysis was performed on Z-score normalized data with the R prcomp function and the ggbiplot package. Morisita's index was used to quantify blood-rectal clonal overlap within each subject. TCRdb retrieved this table from immuneACCESS and kept in-frame rearrangements only. Not all clones are present; in checked studies, unresolved V genes account for under half, and no reason is known for the remainder. V and J calls and clone size come straight from that table; D and trimming were deduced from the DNA. This sample holds about 32,000 clones; 82% were observed only once. Around 4.4% of the sample lies in the top ten.

Remarks on this clone: The target of this receptor is not known. No base quality information exists; no much larger clone differs at one position.

Ulcerative colitis patients had received no immunosuppressive medication before the diagnostic colonoscopy. A blood sample was drawn at the time of the colonoscopy. The Wizard kit (Promega) was used to extract genomic DNA from blood and intestinal samples. V is cut by 5 bases and J by 1 base, and the space between the germline ends is 14 bases. In the germline V gene, CDR1 corresponds to SNHLY and CDR2 to FYNNEI. The CDR3 measures 16 amino acids from cysteine to phenylalanine. Only the CDR3 DNA stays, 48 bases, in frame from base 1. Here is what the overall study found, with its caveats: Rectal repertoire features separated controls, mild-moderate and acute severe colitis patients; acute severe colitis showed reduced rectal diversity due to clonal expansions. The healthy control group was small, consisting of only a handful of individuals. Because the repertoires came from total lymphocyte DNA, rare subsets such as regulatory T cells may have patterns that are not reflected. Compared with controls, ulcerative colitis patients showed significantly higher autologous blood-rectal clonal overlap, a finding that suggests increased T cell trafficking to inflamed tissue. A couple of rectal CDR3 clonotypes turned up in every ulcerative colitis patient but in none of the controls. A couple of patients' blood samples yielded substantially fewer templates for technical reasons and were excluded from blood-rectal overlap analysis.

The V and J genes are TRBV2 and TRBJ1-4; too little of a D gene remains to name it. The sample consisted of blood. This TCR came from a boy under 18 with severe ulcerative colitis. The CDR3 region has the sequence CASSQTLGVTNEKLFF. The DNA sequence is given as TGTGCCAGCAGTCAAACCCTAGGAGTAACTAATGAAAAACTGTTTTTT.